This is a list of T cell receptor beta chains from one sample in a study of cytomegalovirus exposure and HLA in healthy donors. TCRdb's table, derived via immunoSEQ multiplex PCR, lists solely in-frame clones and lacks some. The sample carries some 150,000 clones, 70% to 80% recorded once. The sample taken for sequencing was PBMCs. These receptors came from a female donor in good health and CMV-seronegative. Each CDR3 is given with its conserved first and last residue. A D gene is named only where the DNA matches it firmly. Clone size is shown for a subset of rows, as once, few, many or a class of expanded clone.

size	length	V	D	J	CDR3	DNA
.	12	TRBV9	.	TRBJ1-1	CASSPPGTEAFF	TGTGCCAGCAGCCCCCCCGGCACTGAAGCTTTCTTT
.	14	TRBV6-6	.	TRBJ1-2	CASTSGGRRDGYTF	TGTGCCAGCACCTCTGGGGGCCGCAGAGATGGCTACACCTTC
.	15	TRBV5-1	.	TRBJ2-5	CASSRQASGEETQYF	TGCGCCAGCAGCCGACAGGCTAGCGGCGAAGAGACCCAGTACTTC
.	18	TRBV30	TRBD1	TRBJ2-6	CAWSSNRGPPSGANGLTF	TGTGCCTGGAGTAGTAACAGGGGACCCCCCTCTGGGGCCAACGGCCTGACTTTC
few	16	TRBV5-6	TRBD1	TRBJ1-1	CASSWTGQPMNTEAFF	TGTGCCAGCAGCTGGACGGGACAGCCCATGAACACTGAAGCTTTCTTT
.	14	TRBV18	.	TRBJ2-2	CASSPRGDTGELFF	TGTGCCAGCTCACCACGGGGGGACACCGGGGAGCTGTTTTTT
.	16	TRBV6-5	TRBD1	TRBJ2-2	CASSYLGTARTGELFF	TGTGCCAGCAGTTACCTCGGGACAGCGAGAACCGGGGAGCTGTTTTTT
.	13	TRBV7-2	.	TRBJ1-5	CASSRTSGQPQHF	TGTGCCAGCAGCCGGACATCTGGTCAGCCCCAGCATTTT
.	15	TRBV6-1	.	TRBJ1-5	CAHSRMQGVGQPQHF	TGTGCCCACTCGAGGATGCAGGGCGTAGGTCAGCCCCAGCATTTT
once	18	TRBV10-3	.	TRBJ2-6	CAISGLSSEGTGANVLTF	TGTGCCATCAGTGGTTTGTCGAGCGAGGGAACTGGGGCCAACGTCCTGACTTTC
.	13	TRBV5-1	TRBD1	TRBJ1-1	CASSIWTGESAFF	TGCGCCAGCAGCATCTGGACAGGGGAGTCGGCTTTCTTT
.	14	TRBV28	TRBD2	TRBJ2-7	CASSWGGKSGEQYF	TGTGCCAGCAGTTGGGGGGGTAAGTCAGGCGAGCAGTACTTC
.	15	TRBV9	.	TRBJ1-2	CASSPIYGAGYGYTF	TGTGCCAGTTCCCCTATATACGGCGCGGGGTATGGCTACACCTTC
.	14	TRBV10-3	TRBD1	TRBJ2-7	CAISLEQGATEQYF	TGTGCCATCAGCTTGGAGCAGGGGGCTACCGAGCAGTACTTC
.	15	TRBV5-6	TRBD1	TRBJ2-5	CASSFRTGALVTQYF	TGTGCCAGCAGCTTTAGGACAGGCGCGTTGGTGACCCAGTACTTC
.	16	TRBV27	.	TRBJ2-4	CASSLFTGLAKNSQYF	TGTGCCAGCAGTTTATTCACAGGGCTAGCCAAAAACAGTCAGTACTTC
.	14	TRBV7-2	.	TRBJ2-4	CASSFGKGRNSQYF	TGTGCCAGCAGCTTTGGGAAGGGGAGGAACAGTCAGTACTTC
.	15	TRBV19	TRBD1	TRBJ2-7	CASSMPQGAKNEQYF	TGTGCCAGTAGTATGCCACAGGGGGCGAAAAACGAGCAGTACTTC
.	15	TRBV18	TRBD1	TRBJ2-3	CASSPNRGRTDTQYF	TGTGCCAGCTCACCCAACAGGGGTAGGACAGATACGCAGTATTTT
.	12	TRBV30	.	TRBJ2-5	CAWSVLRQTQYF	TGTGCCTGGAGTGTCCTCCGTCAGACCCAGTACTTC
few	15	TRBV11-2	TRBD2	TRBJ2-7	CASSLGLAGVYEQYF	TGTGCCAGCAGCTTGGGACTAGCGGGAGTCTACGAGCAGTACTTC
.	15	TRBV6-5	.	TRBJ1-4	CASSYAQRSYEKLFF	TGTGCCAGCAGTTACGCTCAGCGGTCCTATGAAAAACTGTTTTTT
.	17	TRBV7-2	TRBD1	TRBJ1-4	CASSLAGTGRLGEKLFF	TGTGCCAGCAGCTTAGCCGGGACAGGACGCTTAGGGGAAAAACTGTTTTTT
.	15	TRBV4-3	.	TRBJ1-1	CASSQGVRQAPEAFF	TGCGCCAGCAGCCAAGGGGTAAGGCAGGCCCCTGAGGCTTTCTTT
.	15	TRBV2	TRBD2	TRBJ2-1	CASSEEAGGPNEQFF	TGTGCCAGCAGTGAAGAGGCGGGGGGGCCCAATGAGCAGTTCTTC
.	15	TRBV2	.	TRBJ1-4	CASTIPGRVGEKLFF	TGTGCCAGCACCATCCCGGGGAGGGTAGGGGAAAAACTGTTTTTT
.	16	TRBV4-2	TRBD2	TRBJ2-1	CASSPRLAGGVSEQFF	TGTGCCAGCAGCCCGCGACTAGCGGGGGGGGTCAGTGAGCAGTTCTTC
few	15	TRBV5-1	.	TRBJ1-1	CASSSLPNSNTEAFF	TGCGCCAGCAGCTCCTTACCTAATTCGAACACTGAAGCTTTCTTT
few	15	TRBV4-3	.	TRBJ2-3	CASSQEARSTDTQYF	TGCGCCAGCAGCCAAGAAGCTAGAAGCACAGATACGCAGTATTTT
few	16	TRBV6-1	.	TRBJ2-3	CASSERQGGGGDTQYF	TGTGCCAGCAGTGAACGGCAGGGGGGAGGTGGAGATACGCAGTATTTT
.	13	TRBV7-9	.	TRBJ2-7	CASSYTDSYEQYF	TGTGCCAGCAGCTATACAGACTCCTACGAGCAGTACTTC
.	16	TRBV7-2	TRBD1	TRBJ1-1	CASSLFLTGGDPRGFF	TGTGCCAGCAGCTTATTTTTAACAGGGGGCGATCCCCGAGGTTTCTTT
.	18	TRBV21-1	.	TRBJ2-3	CASSPRKSGHIATDTQYF	TGTGCCAGCAGCCCCCGAAAGTCCGGACATATCGCCACAGATACGCAGTATTTT
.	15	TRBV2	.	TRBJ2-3	CASALSPTSTDTQYF	TGTGCCAGCGCCCTGTCCCCAACTAGCACAGATACGCAGTATTTT
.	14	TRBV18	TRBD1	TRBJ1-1	CASSPPTGVTEAFF	TGTGCCAGCTCACCACCTACAGGGGTTACTGAAGCTTTCTTT
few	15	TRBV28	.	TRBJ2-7	CASSLGGLTESEQYF	TGTGCCAGCAGTTTAGGAGGACTCACGGAAAGCGAGCAGTACTTC
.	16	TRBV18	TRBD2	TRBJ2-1	CASSPGSGSSYNEQFF	TGTGCCAGCTCACCGGGTAGCGGGAGCTCCTACAATGAGCAGTTCTTC
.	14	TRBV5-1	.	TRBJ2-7	CASSLAQGSYEQYF	TGCGCCAGCAGCTTGGCCCAGGGCTCCTACGAGCAGTACTTC
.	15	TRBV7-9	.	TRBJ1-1	CASSLRAGVNTEAFF	TGTGCCAGCAGCTTACGGGCAGGGGTGAACACTGAAGCTTTCTTT
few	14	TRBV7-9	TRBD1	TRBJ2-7	CASSLRQGSYEQYF	TGTGCCAGCAGCTTAAGACAGGGTTCCTACGAGCAGTACTTC
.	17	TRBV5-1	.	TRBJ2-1	CASSLEVGGSPGNEQFF	TGCGCCAGCAGCTTGGAGGTCGGGGGATCTCCCGGCAATGAGCAGTTCTTC
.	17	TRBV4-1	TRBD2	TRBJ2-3	CASSPQGGTINTDTQYF	TGCGCCAGCAGCCCCCAAGGAGGGACTATTAACACAGATACGCAGTATTTT
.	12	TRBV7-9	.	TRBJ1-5	CASSAPTGSAHF	TGTGCCAGCAGCGCACCCACAGGGAGTGCGCATTTT
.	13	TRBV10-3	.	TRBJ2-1	CAAAFMRGNEQFF	TGTGCCGCGGCCTTCATGAGAGGGAATGAGCAGTTCTTC
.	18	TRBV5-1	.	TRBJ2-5	CASSLEGGGPWYQETQYF	TGCGCCAGCAGCTTGGAAGGCGGGGGCCCTTGGTACCAAGAGACCCAGTACTTC
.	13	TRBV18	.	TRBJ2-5	CASSQRQQETQYF	TGTGCCAGCTCACAGCGTCAGCAAGAGACCCAGTACTTC
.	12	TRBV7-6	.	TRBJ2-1	CASSSDSHEQFF	TGTGCCAGCAGCTCAGATAGCCATGAGCAGTTCTTC
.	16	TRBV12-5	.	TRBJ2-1	CASGPPSRGLGNEQFF	TGTGCTAGTGGTCCCCCATCCAGGGGATTAGGGAATGAGCAGTTCTTC